These T cell receptor beta chains were read from a single sample in a study of tumor and adjacent non-tumor tissue in lung cancer. TCRdb ran MiXCR on the multiplex PCR reads and lists one entry per CDR3 protein. The sample has roughly 200,000 distinct CDR3 sequences, about 76% seen once. Specimen: lung tumor tissue. These receptors came from a man in his fifties or sixties with non-small cell lung cancer. Both conserved end residues are part of each CDR3. D genes are given only for firm matches.

CDR3,D,V
CAWRPQRSEGYEQYF,.,TRBV6-5
CASSLVAGVGYTF,.,TRBV5-1
CVSSLDGRGTEAFF,.,TRBV11-2
CSVGTGSYNEQFF,.,TRBV29-1
CASRSYTTANEKLFF,.,TRBV6-1
CSAAPGQGYEQFF,TRBD1,TRBV20-1
CASSSGVSSYNEQFF,.,TRBV6-5
CASNSGQVSYGYTF,TRBD1,TRBV7-9
CASSFDALSNYGYTF,.,TRBV5-5
CASSRGTELSGRTQYF,TRBD1,TRBV5-1
CASSLSGGRVNEQFF,TRBD2,TRBV7-8
CSARGLAGVLTDTQYF,TRBD2,TRBV20-1
CSAGRQGGYEKYF,.,TRBV20-1
CASSGISGERSYNSPLHF,.,TRBV6-1
CASCPSGDTQYF,.,TRBV6-2/TRBV6-3
CASSPQGGRRSQPQHF,TRBD1,TRBV6-5
CASSPGGQVRNKQFF,TRBD2,TRBV11-3
CAISGTSGYNEQFF,TRBD2,TRBV10-3
CASSHRGSYEQYF,.,TRBV4-2
CASRPGPEGEKLFF,.,TRBV5-1
CASSQAGLVENNERFF,TRBD2,TRBV4-2
CSAGWGRGGRTDTQYF,TRBD2,TRBV20-1
CASRCVSDRTYEQYF,.,TRBV6-6
CSARADPNTEAFF,.,TRBV20-1
CASSYSRVGDTQYF,.,TRBV6-6
CASSQDRGDEQYF,.,TRBV4-3
CSAPMRGGTDTQYF,.,TRBV20-1
CSSSQGTGTDTQYF,TRBD1,TRBV4-2
CSAKPTTDYGYTF,.,TRBV20-1
CASSLPNTGELFF,.,TRBV12-3/TRBV12-4
CASSGDRDNSPLHF,TRBD1,TRBV5-5
CSARTSRVNEQFF,.,TRBV20-1